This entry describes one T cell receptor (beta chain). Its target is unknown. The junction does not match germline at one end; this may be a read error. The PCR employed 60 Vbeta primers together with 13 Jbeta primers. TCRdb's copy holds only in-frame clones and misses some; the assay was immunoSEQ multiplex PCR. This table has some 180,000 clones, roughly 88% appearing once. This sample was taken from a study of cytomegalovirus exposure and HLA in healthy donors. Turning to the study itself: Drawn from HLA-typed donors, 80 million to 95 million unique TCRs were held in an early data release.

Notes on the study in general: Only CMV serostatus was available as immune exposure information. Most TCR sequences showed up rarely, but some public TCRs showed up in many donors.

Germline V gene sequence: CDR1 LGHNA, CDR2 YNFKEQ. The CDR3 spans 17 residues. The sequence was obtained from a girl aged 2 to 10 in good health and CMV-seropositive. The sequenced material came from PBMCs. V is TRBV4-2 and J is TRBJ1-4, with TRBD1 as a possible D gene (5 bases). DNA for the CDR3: TGTGCCAGCAGCGAAGATCTGGGGCGGCCGATCAATGAAAAACTGTTTTTT. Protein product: CASSEDLGRPINEKLFF.